This is a list of T cell receptor beta chains from one sample in a study of cytomegalovirus exposure and HLA in healthy donors. Sequencing used immunoSEQ multiplex PCR; TCRdb keeps in-frame clones, though not all of them. The sample is made up of more than 85,000 clones, and the top ten hold 4.5% to 6.5% of it. Sequenced sample: PBMCs. Receptors were obtained from a girl aged 5 to 17 in good health and CMV-seropositive. Each CDR3 is given without its conserved first and last residue.

length	V	J	CDR3
9	TRBV6-6	TRBJ2-5	ASSYAETQY
10	TRBV7-3	TRBJ1-1	ASSSTVSTAF
14	TRBV28	TRBJ1-5	ASSFLPRGGDQPQH
14	TRBV9	TRBJ2-2	ASSVARTVNTGELF
10	TRBV18	TRBJ1-1	ASSPTGNGAF
12	TRBV5-6	TRBJ1-2	ASSLAPTGFGYT
12	TRBV5-5	TRBJ2-7	ASSWDLRTHEQY
14	TRBV10-1	TRBJ1-2	ASSSGTGATNYGYT
13	TRBV10-3	TRBJ1-5	AISPGTGVNQPQH
14	TRBV18	TRBJ2-2	ASSPRSGPNTGELF
14	TRBV7-2	TRBJ2-1	ASSFLSTGSYNEQF
12	TRBV19	TRBJ1-1	ASIRTAGGTEAF
13	TRBV9	TRBJ1-2	ASSVGTADNYGYT
13	TRBV6-1	TRBJ1-4	ASSEAWPGNEKLF
14	TRBV7-9	TRBJ2-5	ASSPTSGGAVETQY
13	TRBV5-6	TRBJ1-2	ASSLEGTGNYGYT
11	TRBV6-5	TRBJ2-2	ATGPRGYGELF
13	TRBV7-9	TRBJ1-3	ASSHSRAAGNTIY
12	TRBV6-6	TRBJ1-3	ASSRGTGVNTIY
10	TRBV4-1	TRBJ2-1	ASSQLGNEQF
12	TRBV11-3	TRBJ2-3	ASSAGQGTDTQY
11	TRBV29-1	TRBJ1-2	SVGQPLSYGYT
10	TRBV5-1	TRBJ2-1	ASSDSYNEQF
16	TRBV13	TRBJ2-2	ASSLGLAGGTNTGELF